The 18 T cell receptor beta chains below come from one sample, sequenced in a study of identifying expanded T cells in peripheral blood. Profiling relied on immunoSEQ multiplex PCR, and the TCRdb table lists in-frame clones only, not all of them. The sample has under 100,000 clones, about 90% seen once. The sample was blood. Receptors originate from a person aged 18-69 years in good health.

CDR3 loop: CASSRTGNYGYTF. For the CDR3, the DNA is TGTGCCAGCAGCAGGACAGGGAACTATGGCTACACCTTC. The rearrangement uses TRBV7-6 and TRBJ1-2, with 8 bases that match TRBD1. Unmatched junction bases numbered 1, after V lost 5 bases and J lost 2 bases. This CDR3 has 13 amino acids. Germline CDR1 is SGHVS and CDR2 is FNYEAQ.

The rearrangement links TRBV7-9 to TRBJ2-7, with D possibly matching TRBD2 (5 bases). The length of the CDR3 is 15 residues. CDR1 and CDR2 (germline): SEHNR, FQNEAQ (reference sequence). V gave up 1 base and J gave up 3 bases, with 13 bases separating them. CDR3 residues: CASSLVLAGVYEQYF. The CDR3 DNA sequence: TGTGCCAGCAGCTTAGTTCTAGCCGGGGTCTACGAGCAGTACTTC. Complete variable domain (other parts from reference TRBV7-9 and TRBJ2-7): DTGVSQNPRHKITKRGQNVTFRCDPISEHNRLYWYRQTLGQGPEFLTYFQNEAQLEKSRLLSDRFSAERPKGSFSTLEIQRTEQGDSAMYLCASSLVLAGVYEQYFGPGTRLTVT.

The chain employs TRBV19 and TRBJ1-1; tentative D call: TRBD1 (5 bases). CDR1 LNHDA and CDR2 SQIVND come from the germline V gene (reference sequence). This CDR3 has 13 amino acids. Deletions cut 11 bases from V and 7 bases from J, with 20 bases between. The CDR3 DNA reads TGTGCCTCCCGTGGGCAGCGGGGGAGTGAAGCTTTCTTT. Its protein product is CASRGQRGSEAFF.

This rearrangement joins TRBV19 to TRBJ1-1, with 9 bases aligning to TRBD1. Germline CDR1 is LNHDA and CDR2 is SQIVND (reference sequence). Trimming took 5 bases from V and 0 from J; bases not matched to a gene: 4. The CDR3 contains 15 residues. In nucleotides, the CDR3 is TGTGCCAGTAGTGCGGGACAGGGATTGAACACTGAAGCTTTCTTT. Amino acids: CASSAGQGLNTEAFF.

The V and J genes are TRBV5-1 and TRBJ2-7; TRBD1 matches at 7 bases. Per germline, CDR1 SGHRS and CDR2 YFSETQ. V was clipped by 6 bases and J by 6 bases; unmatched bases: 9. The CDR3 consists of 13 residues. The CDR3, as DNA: TGCGCCAGCATGAAGGGGGCCGGGGTCGAGCAGTACTTC. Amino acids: CASMKGAGVEQYF.

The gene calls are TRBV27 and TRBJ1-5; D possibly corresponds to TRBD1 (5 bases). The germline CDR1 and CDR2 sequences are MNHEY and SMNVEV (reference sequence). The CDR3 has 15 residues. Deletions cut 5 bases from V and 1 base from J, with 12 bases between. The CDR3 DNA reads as TGTGCCAGCAGTCTCCGGGGGGTAAGCAATCAGCCCCAGCATTTT. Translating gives CASSLRGVSNQPQHF.

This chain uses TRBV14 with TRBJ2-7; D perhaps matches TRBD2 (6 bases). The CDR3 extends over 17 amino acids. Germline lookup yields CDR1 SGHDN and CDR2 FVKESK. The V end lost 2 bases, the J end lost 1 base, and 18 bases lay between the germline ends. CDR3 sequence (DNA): TGTGCCAGCAGCCAACTAACCCAGCGGGCAACGTCCTACGAGCAGTACTTC. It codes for CASSQLTQRATSYEQYF.

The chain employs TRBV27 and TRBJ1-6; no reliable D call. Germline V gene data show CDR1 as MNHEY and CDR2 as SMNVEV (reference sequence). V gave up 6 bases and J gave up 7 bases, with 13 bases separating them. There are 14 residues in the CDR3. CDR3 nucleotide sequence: TGTGCCAGCAGGATGGACTGGCGGAATTCACCCCTCCACTTT. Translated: CASRMDWRNSPLHF.

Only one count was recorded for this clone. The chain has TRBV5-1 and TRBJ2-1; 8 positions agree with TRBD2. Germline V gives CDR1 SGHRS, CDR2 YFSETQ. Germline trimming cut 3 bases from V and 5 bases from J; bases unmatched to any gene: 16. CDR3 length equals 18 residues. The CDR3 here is CASSWDLHSSGGHNEQFF. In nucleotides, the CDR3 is TGCGCCAGCAGCTGGGACCTCCACAGCAGCGGGGGACACAATGAGCAGTTCTTC.

The CDR3 DNA follows: TGTGCCTGGAGTGAGGGCGCTAACTATGGCTACACCTTC. It codes for CAWSEGANYGYTF. This chain links TRBV30 with TRBJ1-2; D remains ambiguous. The germline gives CDR1 GTSNPN, CDR2 SVGIG (reference sequence). CDR3 size: 13 residues. V was pared by 1 base and J by 0 bases, with 6 bases between. The full variable domain, with the rest looked up from reference TRBV30 and TRBJ1-2, is SQTIHQWPATLVQPVGSPLSLECTVEGTSNPNLYWYRQAAGRGLQLLFYSVGIGQISSEVPQNLSASRPQDRQFILSSKKLLLSDSGFYLCAWSEGANYGYTFGSGTRLTVV.

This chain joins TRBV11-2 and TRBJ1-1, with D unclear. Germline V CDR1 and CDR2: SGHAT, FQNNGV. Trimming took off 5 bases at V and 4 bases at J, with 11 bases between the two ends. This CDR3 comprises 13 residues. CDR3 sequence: CASSVISGTEAFF. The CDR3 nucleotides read TGTGCCAGCAGCGTGATCTCGGGCACTGAAGCTTTCTTT.

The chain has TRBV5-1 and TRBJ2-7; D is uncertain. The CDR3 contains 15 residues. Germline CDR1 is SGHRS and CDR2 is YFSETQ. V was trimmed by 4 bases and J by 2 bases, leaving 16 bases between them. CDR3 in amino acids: CASSTHDRLAYEQYF. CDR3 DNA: TGCGCCAGCAGCACACACGACCGGCTGGCCTACGAGCAGTACTTC.

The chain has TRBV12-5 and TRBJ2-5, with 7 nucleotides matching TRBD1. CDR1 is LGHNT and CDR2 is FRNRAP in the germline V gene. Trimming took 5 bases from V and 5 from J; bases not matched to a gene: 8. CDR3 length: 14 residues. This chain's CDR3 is CASGPGQLGETQYF. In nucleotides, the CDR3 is TGTGCTAGTGGTCCGGGACAGTTAGGGGAGACCCAGTACTTC.

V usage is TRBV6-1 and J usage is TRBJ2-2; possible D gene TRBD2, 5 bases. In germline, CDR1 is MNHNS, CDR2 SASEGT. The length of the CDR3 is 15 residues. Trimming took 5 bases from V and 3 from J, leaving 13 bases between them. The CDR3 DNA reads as TGTGCCAGCAGTCAGACCGGGATATACACCGGGGAGCTGTTTTTT. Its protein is CASSQTGIYTGELFF.

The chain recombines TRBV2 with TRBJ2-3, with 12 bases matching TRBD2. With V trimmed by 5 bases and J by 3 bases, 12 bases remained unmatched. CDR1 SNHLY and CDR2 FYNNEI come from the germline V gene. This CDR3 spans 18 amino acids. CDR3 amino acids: CASSFSSGGARVTDTQYF. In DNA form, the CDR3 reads TGTGCCAGCAGTTTCTCTAGCGGGGGGGCACGTGTGACAGATACGCAGTATTTT.

CDR3 residues: CSATGGSGNTIYF. The CDR3 nucleotides read TGCAGCGCCACAGGGGGATCTGGAAACACCATATATTTT. The V and J genes are TRBV29-1 and TRBJ1-3, with 8 bases lining up with TRBD1. With V trimmed by 7 bases and J by 1 base, 3 bases remained unmatched. The CDR3 runs 13 residues. Germline lookup yields CDR1 SQVTM and CDR2 ANQGSEA. The full variable domain, in which reference TRBV29-1 and TRBJ1-3 provide the parts outside the CDR3, is SAVISQKPSRDICQRGTSLTIQCQVDSQVTMMFWYRQQPGQSLTLIATANQGSEATYESGFVIDKFPISRPNLTFSTLTVSNMSPEDSSIYLCSATGGSGNTIYFGEGSWLTVV.

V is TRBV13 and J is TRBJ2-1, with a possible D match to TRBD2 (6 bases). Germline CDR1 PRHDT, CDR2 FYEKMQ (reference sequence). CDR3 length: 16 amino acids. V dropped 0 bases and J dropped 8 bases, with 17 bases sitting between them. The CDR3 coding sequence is TGTGCCAGCAGCTTAGGTTGGGCGGGGCGAGCGGATGAGCAGTTCTTC. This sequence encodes CASSLGWAGRADEQFF.

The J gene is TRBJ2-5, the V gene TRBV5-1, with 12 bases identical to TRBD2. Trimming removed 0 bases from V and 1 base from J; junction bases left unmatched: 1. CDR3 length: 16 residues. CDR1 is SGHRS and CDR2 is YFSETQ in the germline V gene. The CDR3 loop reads CASSLGGLAGQETQYF. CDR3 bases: TGCGCCAGCAGCTTGGGGGGACTAGCGGGCCAAGAGACCCAGTACTTC. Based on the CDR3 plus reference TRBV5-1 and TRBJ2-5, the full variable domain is KAGVTQTPRYLIKTRGQQVTLSCSPISGHRSVSWYQQTPGQGLQFLFEYFSETQRNKGNFPGRFSGRQFSNSRSEMNVSTLELGDSALYLCASSLGGLAGQETQYFGPGTRLLVL.